This T cell receptor beta chain was recorded in a study of shared clonotypes between healthy human individuals. Overall study: CD4 naive and memory got three plates each, CD8 naive two, CD8 memory one.

Study-wide points: In a few donors, around 5% of naive CD4 clonotypes appeared in common.

Method: immunoSEQ multiplex PCR; TCRdb's copy keeps in-frame clones and lacks some. This sample has 2.3 million or so clones, with 85% to 95% found just once. V shed 1 base, J shed 6 bases, and the junction held 9 bases outside the gene matches. Looked up from germline, CDR1 is SGHDT and CDR2 is YYEEEE. There are 15 residues in the CDR3. This clone was seen once. Its antigen is not identified. Every donor, a Caucasian adult, lived in Nashville, Tennessee. This receptor was obtained from a man between 18 and 29 years old in good health. Some clones in this sample may be carry-over from other donors' samples. The V gene is TRBV5-6, the J gene TRBJ1-1, with 7 bases fitting TRBD1. The sample taken for sequencing was naive CD4+ T cells from PBMCs. As for subset: CD45RA+ positively selected. CDR3 loop: CASSLSPRGRAEAFF. CDR3 nucleotide sequence: TGTGCCAGCAGCTTGTCCCCCAGGGGGAGGGCTGAAGCTTTCTTT.